Listed here are 19 T cell receptor beta chains from one sample, sequenced in a study of shared clonotypes between healthy human individuals. Sequencing used immunoSEQ multiplex PCR; TCRdb keeps in-frame clones, though not all of them. Of over a million clones in the sample, under 80% were seen once. What was sequenced was memory CD4+ T cells sorted from blood. Noted subset: CD45RA-negative fraction. All receptors come from a man aged 18 to 30 in good health.

V and J are TRBV6-1 and TRBJ1-5; 7 bases fit TRBD1. The germline gives CDR1 MNHNS, CDR2 SASEGT. After removal of 7 bases from V and 4 bases from J, the junction contained 4 bases not matched to a gene. The CDR3 is 13 residues long. The CDR3 protein is CASKGQRNQPQHF. The CDR3, as DNA: TGTGCCAGCAAGGGACAGAGAAATCAGCCCCAGCATTTT.

As for this clone: A junction boundary mismatches the germline segment, possibly from a read error. The V gene is TRBV7-7, the J gene TRBJ2-7; 7 positions agree with TRBD1. Germline values: CDR1 SSHAT, CDR2 FNYEAQ (reference sequence). This CDR3 has 14 residues. The CDR3 reads CASSPGPEGAEQYF. The CDR3, as DNA: TGTGCTAGCAGCCCAGGGCCCGAGGGGGCCGAGCAGTACTTC.

The rearrangement joins TRBV7-9 to TRBJ1-6; D is perhaps TRBD1 (6 bases). CDR3 length equals 14 residues. Trimming removed 5 bases at V and 7 bases at J, with 12 bases between. Germline V gene data show CDR1 as SEHNR and CDR2 as FQNEAQ (reference sequence). The CDR3 DNA reads as TGTGCCAGCAGCCCGGACAGCCTCAATTCACCCCTCCACTTT. Amino acid sequence: CASSPDSLNSPLHF.

This sequence joins TRBV5-1 and TRBJ2-2; unclear D gene. Trimming shortened V by 4 bases and J by 2 bases, and 12 bases separated the two germline ends. The CDR3 has 15 residues. Germline values: CDR1 SGHRS, CDR2 YFSETQ. DNA of the CDR3: TGCGCCAGCAGCGCCTACAGCGTAAACACCGGGGAGCTGTTTTTT. It is translated as CASSAYSVNTGELFF.

The V call is TRBV2, the J call TRBJ1-2; no clear D. Per the germline V gene, CDR1 is SNHLY and CDR2 is FYNNEI. The CDR3 covers 15 residues. With 5 bases removed from V and 0 bases from J, the gap between germline ends came to 13 bases. CDR3 region: CASSRTAVANYGYTF. In DNA, the CDR3 is TGTGCCAGCAGTAGGACCGCAGTAGCTAACTATGGCTACACCTTC.

This clone has a handful of counts. The chain employs TRBV27 and TRBJ1-2; D is uncertain. V was shortened by 6 bases and J by 1 base, with 15 bases between the two germline ends. CDR3 length: 15 residues. Germline lookup yields CDR1 MNHEY and CDR2 SMNVEV (reference sequence). CDR3 amino acids: CASSLGGSFNYGYTF. Written as DNA, the CDR3 is TGTGCCAGCAGCCTAGGAGGCAGCTTTAACTATGGCTACACCTTC.

This clone appeared a few times. V and J are TRBV5-1 and TRBJ2-6; tentatively, D is TRBD2 (6 bases). The CDR3 has 16 residues. Trimming shortened V by 6 bases and J by 0 bases, and 13 bases separated the two germline ends. Germline V CDR1 and CDR2: SGHRS, YFSETQ. The CDR3 nucleotides read TGCGCCAGCAACGGTGGCGGGGTCTCTGGGGCCAACGTCCTGACTTTC. Translated, it gives CASNGGGVSGANVLTF.

The rearrangement joins TRBV19 to TRBJ1-1; no clear D gene. V was shortened by 2 bases and J by 8 bases, with 12 bases between the two germline ends. The CDR3 covers 13 residues. CDR1 and CDR2 from the germline V gene are LNHDA and SQIVND (reference sequence). The CDR3 DNA is TGTGCCAGTAGTATAAACGGGTTCGGGGAAGCTTTCTTT. This codes for CASSINGFGEAFF.

The CDR3 sequence: CASSQDRGSYGYTF. The CDR3 nucleotides read TGTGCCAGCAGCCAAGACAGGGGATCTTATGGCTACACCTTC. The chain uses TRBV2 and TRBJ1-2; TRBD1 agrees at 8 bases. Germline V gene sequence: CDR1 SNHLY, CDR2 FYNNEI. This CDR3 region has 14 residues. V dropped 6 bases and J dropped 5; count of bases not matched to a gene: 8. The variable domain in full, with the rest retrieved from reference TRBV2 and TRBJ1-2, is EPEVTQTPSHQVTQMGQEVILRCVPISNHLYFYWYRQILGQKVEFLVSFYNNEISEKSEIFDDQFSVERPDGSNFTLKIRSTKLEDSAMYFCASSQDRGSYGYTFGSGTRLTVV.

This clone turned up a few times. The chain carries TRBV5-6 and TRBJ2-7; D uncertain. Between the trimmed V and J ends, which lost 0 bases and 1 base, there was a span of 14 bases. Germline values: CDR1 SGHDT, CDR2 YYEEEE. CDR3 length equals 16 residues. The CDR3 region has the DNA TGTGCCAGCAGCTTGGACTCAAGCTTCTCTTCCTACGAGCAGTACTTC. Encoded protein: CASSLDSSFSSYEQYF.

The rearrangement uses TRBV9 and TRBJ2-5; D remains unclear. Trimming removed 0 bases from V and 4 bases from J, with 10 bases in between. Germline V gene sequence: CDR1 SGDLS, CDR2 YYNGEE. CDR3 length: 14 residues. CDR3 sequence (DNA): TGTGCCAGCAGCGTAGGGTTGGGAAGAGAGACCCAGTACTTC. Amino acid sequence: CASSVGLGRETQYF.

The V gene is TRBV18, the J gene TRBJ1-5; D ambiguous. The V gene's germline CDR1 is KGHSH and CDR2 LQKENI. The V gene lost 2 bases and the J gene lost 5 bases, with 10 bases spanning the gap. The CDR3 extends over 14 amino acids. This chain's CDR3 is CASSPDAVDQPQHF. In nucleotides, the CDR3 is TGTGCCAGCTCACCAGATGCGGTGGATCAGCCCCAGCATTTT.

The gene calls are TRBV11-2 and TRBJ1-1, with unresolved D. Trimming stripped 1 base from V and 1 base from J, with 10 bases between. The CDR3 sequence is 15 residues long. Germline CDR1 is SGHAT and CDR2 is FQNNGV. CDR3 sequence (DNA): TGTGCCAGCAGCTTAGCTGGACTGTCGAACACTGAAGCTTTCTTT. This codes for CASSLAGLSNTEAFF.

The sample holds one count of this clone. The rearrangement links TRBV4-3 to TRBJ2-3, with 13 bases matching TRBD2. Germline CDR1 LGHNA, CDR2 YSLEER. V was pared by 5 bases and J by 4 bases, with 6 bases of the junction left unmatched. The CDR3 contains 16 residues. Here the CDR3 reads CASSETGTSGADTQYF. DNA of the CDR3: TGCGCCAGCAGCGAAACTGGGACTAGCGGGGCAGATACGCAGTATTTT.

The chain combines TRBV15 with TRBJ1-4; no clear D gene. The CDR3 covers 13 residues. Germline CDR1 reads LNHNV; CDR2 reads YYDKDF (reference sequence). Trimming took 5 bases from V and 10 from J, leaving 14 bases between them. CDR3 coding DNA: TGTGCCACCAGCGCGGACCTAAGCGGAAAACTGTTTTTT. Encoded protein: CATSADLSGKLFF. Full variable domain (missing parts from reference TRBV15 and TRBJ1-4): DAMVIQNPRYQVTQFGKPVTLSCSQTLNHNVMYWYQQKSSQAPKLLFHYYDKDFNNEADTPDNFQSRRPNTSFCFLDIRSPGLGDTAMYLCATSADLSGKLFFGSGTQLSVL.

The rearrangement uses TRBV7-3 and TRBJ2-2; D is perhaps TRBD1 (6 bases). The CDR3 covers 14 residues. Germline values: CDR1 SGHTA, CDR2 FQGTGA. V lost 5 bases to trimming and J lost 3 bases, with 10 bases between them. CDR3 loop: CASSPRTDTGELFF. CDR3 nucleotide sequence: TGTGCCAGCAGCCCCCGGACAGACACCGGGGAGCTGTTTTTT.

As for this clone: Other DNA sequences of this sample code for an identical CDR3. This rearrangement joins TRBV11-2 to TRBJ2-2; D perhaps matches TRBD1 (6 bases). V lost 2 bases, J lost 5 bases, and 9 bases lay in between. The germline gives CDR1 SGHAT, CDR2 FQNNGV. CDR3 length equals 14 residues. DNA for the CDR3: TGTGCCAGCAGCTTAAGCAGGGGAACCGGGGAGCTGTTTTTT. Its translation: CASSLSRGTGELFF.

Details on this clone: The sample has other DNA sequences that encode this CDR3 too. This chain links TRBV5-1 with TRBJ2-3; no definite D call. Trimming shortened V by 2 bases and J by 5 bases, and 3 bases separated the two germline ends. The germline V gene encodes CDR1 SGHRS and CDR2 YFSETQ. The CDR3 spans 11 residues. This CDR3 is CASSLEDTQYF. CDR3 nucleotides: TGCGCCAGCAGCTTAGAAGATACGCAGTATTTT.

This chain uses TRBV5-1 with TRBJ2-2; TRBD1 agrees at 7 bases. With 5 bases clipped from V and 0 bases from J, the junction kept 7 bases outside the gene matches. The CDR3 totals 16 residues. In germline, CDR1 is SGHRS, CDR2 YFSETQ. The CDR3 DNA reads TGCGCCAGCAGACCCGAAGGGGGCGCGAACACCGGGGAGCTGTTTTTT. This translates into CASRPEGGANTGELFF.